This T cell receptor (beta chain) was identified in a study of PD-L1 blockade in urothelial cancer. Background on the study: Intravenous atezolizumab, 1,200 mg every 3 weeks, was begun by patients around 2014. At 3 weeks (second dose) and 6 weeks after starting treatment, blood was analyzed.

Time point indicated: peripheral blood 6 weeks after treatment start. Produced via immunoSEQ multiplex PCR; TCRdb's table is partial and in-frame only. The repertoire holds about 51,000 clones, with approximately 90% as singletons. Germline-derived CDR1 and CDR2 are SGHRS and YFSETQ. CDR3 length: 15 amino acids. The junction had 4 bases not matched to a gene; V was cut back by 4 bases and J by 2 bases. The genes are TRBV5-1 and TRBJ2-2; 8 bases line up with TRBD1. The clonotype originates from a man between 60 and 70 years old with urothelial cancer. The sequencing here drew on PBMCs, taken around atezolizumab (anti-PD-L1) treatment. As DNA, the CDR3 is TGCGCCAGCAGCCCTGGACAGGGAAACACCGGGGAGCTGTTTTTT. Encoded protein: CASSPGQGNTGELFF.